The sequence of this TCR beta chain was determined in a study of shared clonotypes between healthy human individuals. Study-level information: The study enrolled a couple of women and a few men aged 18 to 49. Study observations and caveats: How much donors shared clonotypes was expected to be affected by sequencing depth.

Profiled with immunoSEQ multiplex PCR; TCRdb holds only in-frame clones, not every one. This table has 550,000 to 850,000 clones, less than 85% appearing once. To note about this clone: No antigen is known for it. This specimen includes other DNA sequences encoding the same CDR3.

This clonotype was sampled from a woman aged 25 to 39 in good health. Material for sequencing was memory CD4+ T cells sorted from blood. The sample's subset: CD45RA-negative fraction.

The CDR3, as DNA: TGTGCCATCAGTGGGACAGGAGCCTACGAGCAGTACTTC. This sequence encodes CAISGTGAYEQYF. The rearrangement links TRBV10-3 to TRBJ2-7, with TRBD1 identical over 7 bases. Trimming took 4 bases from V and 2 from J; bases not matched to a gene: 2. Germline V gene sequence: CDR1 ENHRY, CDR2 SYGVKD. This CDR3 is built from 13 residues.